This T cell receptor beta chain was found in a study of T cells in tuberculosis. Study as a whole: CD1B tetramers identified T cells specific for mycobacterial lipid GMM.

V lost 3 bases and J 0 bases, leaving 10 bases between the germline ends. From germline, CDR1 is SGHTS and CDR2 YDEGEE. This CDR3 is 15 amino acids long. Data came from immunoSEQ multiplex PCR; TCRdb stores just in-frame clones and leaves some out. The sample holds fewer than 45,000 clones, around 96% seen once. Sequences were obtained from PBMCs. This chain uses TRBV5-8 with TRBJ1-3; unclear D gene. The clonotype was recovered from a donor aged 10 to 29 with latent tuberculosis or without tuberculosis infection. The CDR3 nucleotides read TGTGCCAGCAGCTCCGAGGTTAACTCTGGAAACACCATATATTTT. It yields the protein CASSSEVNSGNTIYF.